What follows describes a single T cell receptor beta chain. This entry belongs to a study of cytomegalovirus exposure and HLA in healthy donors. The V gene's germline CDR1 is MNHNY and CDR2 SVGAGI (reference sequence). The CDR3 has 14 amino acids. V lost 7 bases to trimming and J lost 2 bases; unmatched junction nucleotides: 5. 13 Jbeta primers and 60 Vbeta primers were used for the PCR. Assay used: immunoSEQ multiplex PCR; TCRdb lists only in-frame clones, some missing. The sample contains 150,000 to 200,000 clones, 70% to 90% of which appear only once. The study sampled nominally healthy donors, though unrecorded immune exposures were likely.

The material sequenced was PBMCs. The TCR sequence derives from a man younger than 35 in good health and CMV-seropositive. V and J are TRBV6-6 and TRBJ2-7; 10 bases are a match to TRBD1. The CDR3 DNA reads TGTGCCAGCACTGGGACAGGGGCCCCCTACGAGCAGTACTTC. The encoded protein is CASTGTGAPYEQYF.